One T cell receptor (beta chain) is described in this entry. The entry originates in a study of cytomegalovirus exposure and HLA in healthy donors. Germline V CDR1 and CDR2: SGHTA, FQGNSA. V lost 5 bases to trimming and J lost 2 bases; unmatched junction nucleotides: 13. The CDR3 length is 17 residues. Use of 60 Vbeta and 13 Jbeta primers characterized the PCR. Libraries were prepared by immunoSEQ multiplex PCR; TCRdb keeps only in-frame clonotypes and omits some of them. The sample yields 75,000 to 95,000 clones, about nine tenths seen once. V is TRBV7-2 and J is TRBJ2-5, with TRBD1 matching 8 bases. This receptor was identified in a man younger than 30 in good health and CMV-seronegative. The source material was PBMCs. The DNA for the CDR3 is TGTGCCAGCAGCCTACGGACAGGGCCCCTGAGGCAAGAGACCCAGTACTTC. Translation gives CASSLRTGPLRQETQYF.